Each of the 29 T cell receptor beta chains below was sequenced from the same sample in a study of identical twins (dated by TCRdb to the mid-2010s). Library generation was performed with 5' RACE. Instrument used: Illumina HiSeq 2000. TCRdb's own reprocessing of the public reads used fastp at Q25 and MiXCR and kept productive beta chains. Entries are consolidated by CDR3 protein sequence, retaining the most common genes and DNA. Recorded for this sample are 700,000 to 950,000 distinct CDR3 sequences; 9% to 15% of them occurred a single time. Clones ranked in the top ten supply about 1.5% of the sample. The same sample was also used in a study of yellow fever vaccine responses in identical twins.

The source material was PBMCs. All receptors come from a woman between 18 and 30 years old in good health.

The chain uses TRBV5-1 and TRBJ2-3; maybe TRBD2 (6 bases). The CDR3 sequence is 17 residues long. Germline CDR1 SGHRS, CDR2 YFSETQ. Between the trimmed V and J ends, which lost 6 bases and 0 bases, there was a span of 20 bases. CDR3 in amino acids: CASNDQVSGGSTDTQYF. The CDR3 DNA follows: TGCGCCAGCAACGATCAAGTCTCCGGGGGAAGCACAGATACGCAGTATTTT. The complete variable domain, with remaining parts taken from reference TRBV5-1 and TRBJ2-3, reads KAGVTQTPRYLIKTRGQQVTLSCSPISGHRSVSWYQQTPGQGLQFLFEYFSETQRNKGNFPGRFSGRQFSNSRSEMNVSTLELGDSALYLCASNDQVSGGSTDTQYFGPGTRLTVL.

This clonotype came up many times. J is TRBJ2-2 and V is TRBV14; 11 bases align to TRBD2. The V gene's germline CDR1 is SGHDN and CDR2 FVKESK. V gave up 10 bases and J gave up 3 bases; unmatched junction bases: 7. The CDR3 consists of 15 residues. DNA for the CDR3: TGTGCCACCTTACTAGCGGGAGAGTACACCGGGGAGCTGTTTTTT. Protein sequence: CATLLAGEYTGELFF.

The rearrangement uses TRBV7-6 and TRBJ2-5; 7 nucleotides align to TRBD1. The CDR3 is 15 residues long. From germline, CDR1 is SGHVS and CDR2 FNYEAQ. Trimming at V came to 3 bases and at J to 0 bases, leaving 4 bases not matched to a gene. CDR3 residues: CASSLSRGYQETQYF. In nucleotides, the CDR3 is TGTGCCAGCAGCTTGTCCAGGGGGTACCAAGAGACCCAGTACTTC.

CDR3 DNA sequence: TGTGCCAGCACCAGGGGCTCGGTCACTGAAGCTTTCTTT. This translates into CASTRGSVTEAFF. The chain joins TRBV12-3 or TRBV12-4 to TRBJ1-1, with a weak D call TRBD1 (6 bases). Trimming took 7 bases from V and 4 from J, leaving 13 bases between them. The CDR3 spans 13 residues.

This clonotype was found a few times. This sequence joins TRBV12-3 or TRBV12-4 and TRBJ2-1; TRBD1 or TRBD2 may be the D gene (5 bases each). Trimming pared 6 bases from V and 3 bases from J, leaving 15 bases between. There are 15 residues in the CDR3. The CDR3, as DNA: TGTGCCAGCAGACCCTGGGACCTCTACTACAATGAGCAGTTCTTC. Translating it yields CASRPWDLYYNEQFF.

This clonotype was detected only a few times. The V and J genes are TRBV9 and TRBJ2-2; no firm D call. Trimming removed 0 bases from V and 4 bases from J, with 7 bases in between. CDR3 length equals 14 residues. From germline, CDR1 is SGDLS and CDR2 YYNGEE. The CDR3 DNA sequence: TGTGCCAGCAGCGTAGTTCCCGGCACCGGGGAGCTGTTTTTT. Translation gives CASSVVPGTGELFF.

This chain joins TRBV9 and TRBJ1-2; D unresolved. V dropped 1 base and J dropped 8 bases, with 12 bases sitting between them. Germline lookup yields CDR1 SGDLS and CDR2 YYNGEE. The CDR3 sequence is 13 residues long. The CDR3 sequence: CASSVPDGSGYTF. The DNA for the CDR3 is TGTGCCAGCAGCGTACCGGATGGAAGCGGCTACACCTTC. The full variable domain, rest sourced from reference TRBV9 and TRBJ1-2, is DSGVTQTPKHLITATGQRVTLRCSPRSGDLSVYWYQQSLDQGLQFLIQYYNGEERAKGNILERFSAQQFPDLHSELNLSSLELGDSALYFCASSVPDGSGYTFGSGTRLTVV.

Many counts were recorded for this clonotype. V usage is TRBV6-2 or TRBV6-3 and J usage is TRBJ2-2; 8 bases are shared with TRBD1. The ends lost 7 bases at V and 5 bases at J; junction bases unmatched: 9. The CDR3 totals 15 residues. Per germline, CDR1 MNHEY and CDR2 SVGEGT. This chain's CDR3 is CASNFGQGWTGELFF. CDR3 coding DNA: TGTGCCAGCAACTTCGGACAGGGTTGGACCGGGGAGCTGTTTTTT.

The chain's CDR3 is CASSYTSPDHPYEQYF. The CDR3 coding sequence is TGTGCCAGCAGTTACACTTCCCCGGACCACCCCTACGAGCAGTACTTC. The genes are TRBV6-5 and TRBJ2-7; D is unclear. Trimming left V 2 bases short and J 2 bases short, with 16 bases between. The germline V gene has CDR1 MNHEY and CDR2 SVGAGI. The CDR3 loop spans 16 amino acids.

The V call is TRBV7-3, the J call TRBJ1-6; tentative D call: TRBD1 (6 bases). CDR3 length equals 12 residues. Germline V lookup: CDR1 SGHTA, CDR2 FQGTGA. V shed 5 bases and J shed 10 bases, with 9 bases lying between them. The CDR3 spells CASSPQGSPLHF. CDR3 nucleotides: TGTGCCAGCAGCCCGCAGGGGTCACCCCTCCACTTT.

The table lists this clonotype with a few counts. The rearrangement links TRBV5-4 to TRBJ2-1; possibly TRBD2 for D (7 bases). The CDR3 length is 15 residues. CDR1 and CDR2 from the germline V gene are SGHNT and YYREEE (reference sequence). V was clipped by 9 bases and J by 5 bases, with 21 bases between them. CDR3 in amino acids: CATSRGGGPNNEQFF. The DNA for the CDR3 is TGTGCCACCTCACGAGGGGGAGGGCCTAACAATGAGCAGTTCTTC.

This chain connects TRBV12-3 or TRBV12-4 to TRBJ1-6, with no clear D. The CDR3 totals 14 residues. With 0 bases removed from V and 12 bases from J, the gap between germline ends came to 12 bases. Here the CDR3 reads CASSLAHRLLPLHF. CDR3 in DNA: TGTGCCAGCAGTTTAGCCCATAGGTTGCTACCCCTCCACTTT.

The chain has TRBV5-1 and TRBJ2-3; D might be TRBD1 (6 bases). The V gene's germline CDR1 is SGHRS and CDR2 YFSETQ. This CDR3 is 15 amino acids long. Trimming stripped 0 bases from V and 6 bases from J, with 14 bases between. The CDR3 reads CASSLAGAGSDTQYF. For the CDR3, the DNA is TGCGCCAGCAGCTTGGCAGGGGCCGGCTCGGATACGCAGTATTTT.

This chain uses TRBV27 with TRBJ2-2, with D maybe TRBD1 (5 bases). Germline V gives CDR1 MNHEY, CDR2 SMNVEV (reference sequence). Trimming stripped 5 bases from V and 1 base from J, with 11 bases between. The CDR3 totals 15 residues. CDR3 DNA: TGTGCCAGCAGTCGCAGGGTCGTGAACACCGGGGAGCTGTTTTTT. Protein sequence: CASSRRVVNTGELFF.

Written as DNA, the CDR3 is TGTGCCAGCAGTTTTCGGCGAACTGCGAACTATGGCTACACCTTC. It is translated as CASSFRRTANYGYTF. The genes are TRBV27 and TRBJ1-2; D is unresolved. The CDR3 has 15 amino acids. CDR1 is MNHEY, CDR2 SMNVEV, per germline (reference sequence). Between the trimmed V and J ends, which lost 3 bases and 2 bases, there was a span of 13 bases.

This clonotype was seen only a few times. The J gene is TRBJ2-7, the V gene TRBV10-1; 9 bases align to TRBD1. V trimming: 0 bases; J trimming: 6 bases; junction bases outside the gene matches: 0. There are 13 residues in the CDR3. Germline V CDR1 and CDR2: WNHNN, SYGVQD (reference sequence). The CDR3 coding sequence is TGCGCCAGCAGTGAGTCGACAGGGGGCGAGCAGTACTTC. Protein product: CASSESTGGEQYF.

Concerning this clonotype: Relative to the germline gene, one junction end is altered; a read error may explain this. The J gene is TRBJ2-1, the V gene TRBV3-1, with D possibly matching TRBD2 (6 bases). Germline CDR1 reads LGHDT; CDR2 reads YNNKEL (reference sequence). This CDR3 has 14 amino acids. Here the CDR3 reads CASSQVAPTRLPIF. The CDR3 nucleotides are TGTGCCAGCAGCCAAGTCGCCCCGACTAGATTGCCGATCTTC.

CDR3 nucleotides: TGTGCCAGCAGTTTGGGCACCTACTATGGCTACACCTTC. Protein: CASSLGTYYGYTF. The chain links TRBV12-3 or TRBV12-4 to TRBJ1-2, with D hard to call. The CDR3 extends over 13 amino acids. Between the trimmed V and J ends, which lost 3 bases and 3 bases, there was a span of 8 bases.

This clonotype came up a few times. The chain carries TRBV5-6 and TRBJ1-2, with unresolved D. This CDR3 contains 14 residues. Between the trimmed V and J ends, which lost 0 bases and 2 bases, there was a span of 8 bases. Germline CDR1 SGHDT, CDR2 YYEEEE. The CDR3 bases are TGTGCCAGCAGCTTGGGGCACCTAAACTATGGCTACACCTTC. Encoded protein: CASSLGHLNYGYTF.

The chain combines TRBV3-1 with TRBJ1-2; 9 positions match TRBD1. J gave up 3 bases and V 0 bases, and 5 bases lay outside the gene matches. The CDR3 sequence is 16 residues long. The germline V gene encodes CDR1 LGHDT and CDR2 YNNKEL (reference sequence). CDR3 residues: CASSQEDRGSHYGYTF. CDR3 sequence (DNA): TGTGCCAGCAGCCAAGAGGACAGGGGCTCACACTATGGCTACACCTTC.

The rearrangement uses TRBV4-1 and TRBJ2-7, with D perhaps matching TRBD1 (5 bases). V shed 1 base and J shed 5 bases, with 15 bases lying between them. CDR1 is MGHRA, CDR2 YSYEKL, per germline. CDR3 length: 15 residues. The chain's CDR3 is CASSQGRRGFDEQYF. DNA for the CDR3: TGCGCCAGCAGCCAAGGAAGAAGGGGCTTCGACGAGCAGTACTTC.

In its sample, this clonotype was seen many times. The V gene is TRBV5-1, the J gene TRBJ1-1; D gene uncertain. The CDR3 totals 13 residues. Looked up from germline, CDR1 is SGHRS and CDR2 is YFSETQ. Between the trimmed V and J ends, which lost 1 base and 1 base, there was a span of 5 bases. The CDR3 region is CASSLSTNTEAFF. CDR3 sequence (DNA): TGCGCCAGCAGCTTGAGCACGAACACTGAAGCTTTCTTT.

There are a few counts of this clonotype. The genes are TRBV12-3 or TRBV12-4 and TRBJ2-2, with 7 bases that match TRBD1. With 5 bases clipped from V and 0 bases from J, the junction kept 3 bases outside the gene matches. CDR3 length equals 15 residues. CDR3 nucleotide sequence: TGTGCCAGCAGTAAAAGGGGGCCGAACACCGGGGAGCTGTTTTTT. Translation gives CASSKRGPNTGELFF.

This clonotype was found many times. The chain links TRBV27 to TRBJ2-1; the D gene could be TRBD1 or TRBD2 (5 bases each). This CDR3 comprises 15 residues. Trimming left V 6 bases short and J 4 bases short, with 16 bases between. Germline CDR1 MNHEY, CDR2 SMNVEV (reference sequence). The CDR3 here is CASRKTGTVYNEQFF. The CDR3 DNA reads as TGTGCCAGCAGAAAGACCGGGACCGTATACAATGAGCAGTTCTTC.

J is TRBJ2-1 and V is TRBV2, with D possibly matching TRBD1 (6 bases). Trimming left V 4 bases short and J 8 bases short, with 21 bases between. Germline lookup yields CDR1 SNHLY and CDR2 FYNNEI. The CDR3 is 16 residues long. CDR3 bases: TGTGCCAGCAGTGGGCTCTGGCAGGGGCCGGCGGATGAGCAGTTCTTC. It is translated as CASSGLWQGPADEQFF.

This clonotype was recorded a few times. The chain links TRBV5-1 to TRBJ1-4; a weak D match, TRBD1 (6 bases). The ends were cut back, 0 bases at V and 0 bases at J, with 12 bases in the middle. Germline V CDR1 and CDR2: SGHRS, YFSETQ. CDR3 size: 17 residues. CDR3 DNA sequence: TGCGCCAGCAGCTTGGGCTGGACAGTCGCAACTAATGAAAAACTGTTTTTT. Protein: CASSLGWTVATNEKLFF.

This clonotype has a handful of counts. The chain is built from TRBV11-2 and TRBJ2-7; D may be TRBD1 or TRBD2 (5 bases each). Trimming cost V 3 bases and J 4 bases, with 19 bases left between them. This CDR3 has 16 amino acids. CDR1 and CDR2 (germline): SGHAT, FQNNGV. Here the CDR3 DNA reads TGTGCCAGCAGCTTGGGGACCGACTTGGGGTTGTACGAGCAGTACTTC. Translation: CASSLGTDLGLYEQYF.

This clonotype was seen at least ten times. The rearrangement links TRBV6-5 to TRBJ2-7, with a tentative D call TRBD1 (6 bases). The CDR3 runs 14 residues. Trimming stripped 0 bases from V and 4 bases from J, with 10 bases between. CDR1 and CDR2 (germline): MNHEY, SVGAGI. CDR3 sequence: CASSYSAGAYEQYV. In DNA form, the CDR3 reads TGTGCCAGCAGTTACTCGGCAGGGGCGTACGAGCAGTACGTC.

The chain couples TRBV20-1 to TRBJ2-1; D uncertain. The CDR3 loop spans 14 amino acids. Trimming took off 5 bases at V and 4 bases at J, with 15 bases between the two ends. CDR1 is DFQATT and CDR2 is SNEGSKA in the germline V gene (reference sequence). The CDR3 reads CSAGLDRLYNEQFF. The CDR3 DNA follows: TGCAGTGCTGGTTTGGATCGGCTTTACAATGAGCAGTTCTTC.